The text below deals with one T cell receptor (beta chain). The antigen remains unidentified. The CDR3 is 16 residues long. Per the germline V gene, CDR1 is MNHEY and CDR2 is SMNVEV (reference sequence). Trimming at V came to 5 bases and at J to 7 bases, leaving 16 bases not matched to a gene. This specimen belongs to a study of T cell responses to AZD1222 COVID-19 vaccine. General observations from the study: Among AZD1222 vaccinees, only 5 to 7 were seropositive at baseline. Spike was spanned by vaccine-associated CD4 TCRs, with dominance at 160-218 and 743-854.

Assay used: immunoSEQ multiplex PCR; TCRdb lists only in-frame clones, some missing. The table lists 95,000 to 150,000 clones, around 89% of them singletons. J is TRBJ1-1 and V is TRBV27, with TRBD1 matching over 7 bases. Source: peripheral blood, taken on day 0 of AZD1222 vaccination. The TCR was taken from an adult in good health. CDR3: CASSLRGGTEENEAFF. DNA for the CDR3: TGTGCCAGCAGTCTCCGAGGGGGGACAGAGGAAAATGAAGCTTTCTTT.